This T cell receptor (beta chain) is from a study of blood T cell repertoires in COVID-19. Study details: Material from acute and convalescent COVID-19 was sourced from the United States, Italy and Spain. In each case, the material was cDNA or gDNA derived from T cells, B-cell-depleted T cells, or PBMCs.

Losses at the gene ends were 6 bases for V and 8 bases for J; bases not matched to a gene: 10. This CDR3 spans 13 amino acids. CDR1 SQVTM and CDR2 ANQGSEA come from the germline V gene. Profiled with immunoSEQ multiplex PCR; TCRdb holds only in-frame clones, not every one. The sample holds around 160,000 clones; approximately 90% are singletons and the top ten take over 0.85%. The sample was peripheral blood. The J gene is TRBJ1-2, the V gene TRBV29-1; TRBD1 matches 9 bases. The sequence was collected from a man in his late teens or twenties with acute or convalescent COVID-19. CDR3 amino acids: CSVLLQGAGGYTF. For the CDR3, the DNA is TGCAGCGTCCTCCTACAGGGGGCGGGCGGCTACACCTTC.